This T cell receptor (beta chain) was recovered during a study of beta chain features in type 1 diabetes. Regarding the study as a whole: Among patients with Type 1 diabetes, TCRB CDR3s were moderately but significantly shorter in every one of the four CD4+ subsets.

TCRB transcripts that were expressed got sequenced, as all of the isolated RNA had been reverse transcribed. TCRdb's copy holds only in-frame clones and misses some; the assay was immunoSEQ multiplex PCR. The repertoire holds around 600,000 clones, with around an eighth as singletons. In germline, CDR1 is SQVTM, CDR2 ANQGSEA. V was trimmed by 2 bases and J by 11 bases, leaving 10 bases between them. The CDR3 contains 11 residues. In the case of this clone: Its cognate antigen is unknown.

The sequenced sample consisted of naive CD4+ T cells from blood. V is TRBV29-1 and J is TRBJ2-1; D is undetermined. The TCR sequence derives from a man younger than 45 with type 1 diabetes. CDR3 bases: TGCAGCGTTGAAATGGCAGCCCAGCAGTTCTTC. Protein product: CSVEMAAQQFF.